This TCR beta chain stems from a study of Tregs in tolerant kidney transplant recipients. Broader study findings: Biological reproducibility was not directly addressed, but technical replication error appeared minimal. Tregs expanded with activated donor B cells seemed most donor-specific.

About this clone: As yet, its antigen is unknown.

Thawed PBMCs were FACS-sorted into unstimulated CD4+CD25+CD127- regulatory T cells, CD4+CD25- non-regulatory cells, CD4 and CD8 cells. CDR3 length equals 13 residues. Germline loops: CDR1 SGDLS, CDR2 YYNGEE. V gave up 1 base and J gave up 6 bases, with 9 bases separating them. Data came from immunoSEQ multiplex PCR; TCRdb stores just in-frame clones and leaves some out. The data contain about 110,000 clones, roughly 89% of them seen just once; the ten biggest clones take up roughly 0.31%. The source was CD4+ T cells from blood, collected before the transplant. The chain recombines TRBV9 with TRBJ2-3; D possibly corresponds to TRBD1 (5 bases). This clonotype was obtained from a human donor who received a combined kidney and bone marrow transplant. CDR3 in amino acids: CASSVLGVDTQYF. CDR3 DNA: TGTGCCAGCAGCGTACTAGGGGTCGATACGCAGTATTTT.